The source of this T cell receptor (beta chain) is a study of T cells in Graves' hyperthyroidism and ophthalmopathy. Amplified regions were TCR beta CDR3 sequences from RNA transcripts. The HTBI primer set was used in a first-round RT-PCR of the TCR CDR3. TCRdb passed the multiplex PCR reads through MiXCR, listing each CDR3 protein once. The data hold some 490,000 distinct CDR3 sequences, with 20% to 25% observed a single time. This clonotype has ten or more counts. Sample: blood. The source of this sequence is an older woman with Graves' ophthalmopathy.

Here the CDR3 DNA reads TGTGCCAGCAGTTCCTTTGGGGAGACCTACGAGCAGTACTTC. As protein: CASSSFGETYEQYF. V is TRBV28 and J is TRBJ2-7, with D perhaps matching TRBD2 (5 bases). Germline CDR1 and CDR2: MDHEN and SYDVKM. The CDR3 consists of 14 residues. The germline V and J ends were trimmed by 4 bases and 2 bases, with 12 bases remaining between them.